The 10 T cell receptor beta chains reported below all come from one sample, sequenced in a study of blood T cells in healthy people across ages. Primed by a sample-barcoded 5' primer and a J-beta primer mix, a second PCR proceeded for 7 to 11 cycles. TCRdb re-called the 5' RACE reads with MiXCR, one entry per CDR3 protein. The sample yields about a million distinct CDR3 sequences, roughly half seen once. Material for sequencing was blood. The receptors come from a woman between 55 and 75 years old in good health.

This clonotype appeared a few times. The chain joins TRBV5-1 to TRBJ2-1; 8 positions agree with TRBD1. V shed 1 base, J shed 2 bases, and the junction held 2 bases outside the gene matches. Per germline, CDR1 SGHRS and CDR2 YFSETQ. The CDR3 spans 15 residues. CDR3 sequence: CASSLTGGPYNEQFF. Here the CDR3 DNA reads TGCGCCAGCAGCTTGACAGGGGGGCCCTACAATGAGCAGTTCTTC.

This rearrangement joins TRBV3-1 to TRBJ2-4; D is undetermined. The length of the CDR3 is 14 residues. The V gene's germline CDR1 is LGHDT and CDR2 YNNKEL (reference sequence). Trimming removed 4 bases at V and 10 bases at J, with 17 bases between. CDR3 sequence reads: CASSLNPHGKIQYF. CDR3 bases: TGTGCCAGCAGCCTCAACCCCCACGGTAAAATTCAGTACTTC.

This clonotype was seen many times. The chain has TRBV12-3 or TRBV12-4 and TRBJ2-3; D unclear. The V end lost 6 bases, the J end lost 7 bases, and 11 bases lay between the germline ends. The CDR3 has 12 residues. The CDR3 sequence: CASSLFGNTQYF. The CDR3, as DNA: TGTGCCAGCAGCCTATTTGGAAATACGCAGTATTTT.

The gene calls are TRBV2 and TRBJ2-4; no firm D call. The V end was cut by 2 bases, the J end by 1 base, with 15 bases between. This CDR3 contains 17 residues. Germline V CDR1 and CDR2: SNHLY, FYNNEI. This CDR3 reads CASSERQARVAKNIQYF. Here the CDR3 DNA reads TGTGCCAGCAGTGAACGGCAGGCGAGAGTTGCCAAAAACATTCAGTACTTC.

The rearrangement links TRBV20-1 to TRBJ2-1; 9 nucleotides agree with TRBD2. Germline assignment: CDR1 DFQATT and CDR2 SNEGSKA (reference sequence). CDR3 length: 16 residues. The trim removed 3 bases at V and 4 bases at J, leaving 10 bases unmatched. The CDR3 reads CSASFDLAGIYNEQFF. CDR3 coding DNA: TGCAGTGCTAGCTTCGATCTAGCGGGAATATACAATGAGCAGTTCTTC.

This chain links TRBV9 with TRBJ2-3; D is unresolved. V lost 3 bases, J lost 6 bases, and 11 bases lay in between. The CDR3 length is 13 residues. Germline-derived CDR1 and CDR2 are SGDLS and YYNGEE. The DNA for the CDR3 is TGTGCCAGCAGCGGCCGAGCCCCCGATACGCAGTATTTT. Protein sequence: CASSGRAPDTQYF.

Written as DNA, the CDR3 is TGTGCCAGCGAGGAGGCCTACAATGAGCAGTTCTTC. Protein: CASEEAYNEQFF. The chain carries TRBV28 and TRBJ2-1; D possibly corresponds to TRBD2 (5 bases). This CDR3 contains 12 residues. Trimming took off 8 bases at V and 2 bases at J, with 7 bases between the two ends. CDR1 and CDR2 from the germline V gene are MDHEN and SYDVKM. Full variable domain (outside the CDR3, taken from reference TRBV28 and TRBJ2-1): DVKVTQSSRYLVKRTGEKVFLECVQDMDHENMFWYRQDPGLGLRLIYFSYDVKMKEKGDIPEGYSVSREKKERFSLILESASTNQTSMYLCASEEAYNEQFFGPGTRLTVL.

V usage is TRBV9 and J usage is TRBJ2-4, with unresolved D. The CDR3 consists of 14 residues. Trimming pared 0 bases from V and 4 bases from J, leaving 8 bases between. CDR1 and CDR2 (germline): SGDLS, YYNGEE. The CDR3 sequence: CASSVGTEKNIQYF. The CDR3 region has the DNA TGTGCCAGCAGCGTAGGTACAGAAAAAAACATTCAGTACTTC.

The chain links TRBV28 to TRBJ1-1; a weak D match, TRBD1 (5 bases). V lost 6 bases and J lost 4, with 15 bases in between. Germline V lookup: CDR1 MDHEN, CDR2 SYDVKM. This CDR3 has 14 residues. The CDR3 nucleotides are TGTGCCAGCAGCTCCCCGGGACCACTCACTGAAGCTTTCTTT. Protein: CASSSPGPLTEAFF.

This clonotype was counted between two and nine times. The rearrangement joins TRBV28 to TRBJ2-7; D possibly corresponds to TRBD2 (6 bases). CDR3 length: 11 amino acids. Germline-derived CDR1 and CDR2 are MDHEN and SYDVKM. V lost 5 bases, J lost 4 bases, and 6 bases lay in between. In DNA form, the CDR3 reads TGTGCCAGCAGTGGGAGGTACGAGCAGTACTTC. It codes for CASSGRYEQYF. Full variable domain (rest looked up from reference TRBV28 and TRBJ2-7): DVKVTQSSRYLVKRTGEKVFLECVQDMDHENMFWYRQDPGLGLRLIYFSYDVKMKEKGDIPEGYSVSREKKERFSLILESASTNQTSMYLCASSGRYEQYFGPGTRLTVT.